This is a list of T cell receptor beta chains from one sample in a study of blood T cell repertoires in COVID-19. The assay was immunoSEQ multiplex PCR, and TCRdb's table has in-frame clones only and misses some. The sample carries under 100,000 clones, about 85% recorded once. The source material was peripheral blood. The receptor set was obtained from a woman aged 80 or older with COVID-19, enrolled during active disease. Each CDR3 is given with its conserved first and last residue. Fields, in order: D gene, V gene, J gene, clone size, CDR3 DNA, CDR3 protein. A D gene is named only where the DNA matches it firmly. Not all rows give a size; the values are once, few, many and, for expanded clones, a class.

.	TRBV12-5	TRBJ1-2	.	TGTGCTAGTGGTTTATATCATGGCAGGGGACACTATGGCTACACCTTC	CASGLYHGRGHYGYTF
TRBD1	TRBV9	TRBJ2-2	.	TGTGCCAGCAGCCCAGCGGGACAGGGGGCCCAGAGGCCCGGGGAGCTGTTTTTT	CASSPAGQGAQRPGELFF
.	TRBV7-2	TRBJ1-2	.	TGTGCCAGCAGCTTAGAGCGGGGGCGCGGCTATGGCTACACCTTC	CASSLERGRGYGYTF
TRBD2	TRBV28	TRBJ2-5	.	TGTGCCAGCACCCCGGGGGGGGGCCACGGCGAAGAGACCCAGTACTTC	CASTPGGGHGEETQYF
.	TRBV5-1	TRBJ2-7	few	TGCGCCAGCAGGCGACAGGCCAAAAGCTCCTACGAGCAGTACTTC	CASRRQAKSSYEQYF
.	TRBV11-3	TRBJ2-3	few	TGTGCCAGCAGCTTAGGCCGGGACACCGGTTGGACAGATACGCAGTATTTT	CASSLGRDTGWTDTQYF
.	TRBV6-5	TRBJ2-3	.	TGTGCCACCTCAGTGGCAGATACGCAGTATTTT	CATSVADTQYF
TRBD1	TRBV19	TRBJ1-2	.	TGTGCCAGTAGTATCCGGACAGGGGGGTTTGGCTACACCTTC	CASSIRTGGFGYTF
TRBD2	TRBV5-1	TRBJ2-1	.	TGCGCCAGCAGCTTGGCCCCAATCGCTAGCGGGGGACTTTACAATGAGCAGTTCTTC	CASSLAPIASGGLYNEQFF
.	TRBV9	TRBJ1-2	.	TGTGCCAGCACGCCTCTCAGGTCCGTTTATGGCTACACCTTC	CASTPLRSVYGYTF
TRBD1	TRBV5-5	TRBJ1-2	.	TGTGCCAGCAGCTGGGCATACAGGGGGCGCGGTATAGGCTACACCTTC	CASSWAYRGRGIGYTF
TRBD2	TRBV4-2	TRBJ2-4	.	TGTGCCAGCAGCCATGTACTAGCGGCTTTAGCCAAAAACATTCAGTACTTC	CASSHVLAALAKNIQYF
TRBD2	TRBV11-2	TRBJ2-1	.	TGTGCCAGCAGCCCTGTGGGCGGGAGCCTAGGATACAATGAGCAGTTCTTC	CASSPVGGSLGYNEQFF
TRBD1	TRBV14	TRBJ2-2	.	TGTGCCAGCAGCCAAGGGCAGGGGGTAATCACCGGGGAGCTGTTTTTT	CASSQGQGVITGELFF
TRBD2	TRBV7-6	TRBJ2-7	.	TGTGCCAGCAGCTCCGGGACTAGCGGTTCCTACGAGCAGTACTTC	CASSSGTSGSYEQYF
.	TRBV4-1	TRBJ1-6	.	TGCGCCAGCAGCCGATCACAGGGAGTGTACTATAATTCACCCCTCCACTTT	CASSRSQGVYYNSPLHF
.	TRBV6-4	TRBJ1-3	once	TGTGCCAGCAGTGACCCAGGACAGCGCTCTGGAAACACCATATATTTT	CASSDPGQRSGNTIYF
TRBD1	TRBV5-1	TRBJ1-6	.	TGCGCCAGCAGCTTCGACAGGGATTCACCCCTCCACTTT	CASSFDRDSPLHF